The 20 T cell receptor beta chains presented below share a single source sample, sequenced in a study of cytomegalovirus exposure and HLA in healthy donors. In the PCR, 60 Vbeta and 13 Jbeta primers were used. The protocol was immunoSEQ multiplex PCR, while the TCRdb copy is restricted to in-frame clones and leaves out a portion. The repertoire holds around 240,000 clones, with around 76% as singletons. The sample was PBMCs. Every receptor here comes from a woman in her 40s in good health and CMV-seropositive.

This clone appeared a few times. V usage is TRBV10-3 and J usage is TRBJ2-3; D may be TRBD1 (7 bases). Germline-derived CDR1 and CDR2 are ENHRY and SYGVKD. Trimming left V 6 bases short and J 2 bases short, with 12 bases between. The CDR3 loop spans 14 amino acids. CDR3 nucleotides: TGTGCCATCAGCAGCAGGGGGGACACAGATACGCAGTATTTT. This codes for CAISSRGDTDTQYF.

This sequence joins TRBV29-1 and TRBJ1-4; unclear D gene. CDR1 and CDR2 (germline): SQVTM, ANQGSEA. V lost 0 bases, J lost 6 bases, and 14 bases lay in between. The CDR3 is made up of 15 amino acids. The CDR3 DNA sequence: TGCAGCGTTGAAGATCTGCACAGCCCGGATGAAAAACTGTTTTTT. It translates to CSVEDLHSPDEKLFF.

The V call is TRBV6-1, the J call TRBJ2-7, with 9 bases aligning to TRBD1. V lost 7 bases, J lost 5 bases, and 12 bases stayed unmatched. The CDR3 sequence is 15 residues long. Germline V CDR1 and CDR2: MNHNS, SASEGT. The chain's CDR3 is CASTLRRTGVDEQYF. The CDR3 nucleotides read TGTGCCAGCACCCTCCGCAGGACAGGGGTGGACGAGCAGTACTTC.

The J gene is TRBJ2-3, the V gene TRBV9, with D perhaps matching TRBD2 (5 bases). Germline lookup yields CDR1 SGDLS and CDR2 YYNGEE. V was clipped by 5 bases and J by 2 bases, with 6 bases between them. CDR3 length equals 12 residues. DNA for the CDR3: TGTGCCAGCAGACTAGTCACAGATACGCAGTATTTT. It specifies CASRLVTDTQYF. Full variable domain (rest looked up from reference TRBV9 and TRBJ2-3): DSGVTQTPKHLITATGQRVTLRCSPRSGDLSVYWYQQSLDQGLQFLIQYYNGEERAKGNILERFSAQQFPDLHSELNLSSLELGDSALYFCASRLVTDTQYFGPGTRLTVL.

This clone was counted only a few times. The rearrangement links TRBV5-4 to TRBJ2-1; 7 nucleotides align to TRBD1. With 6 bases clipped from V and 0 bases from J, the junction kept 9 bases outside the gene matches. Per germline, CDR1 SGHNT and CDR2 YYREEE (reference sequence). This CDR3 is 16 amino acids long. The CDR3 reads CASTLKTGSSYNEQFF. DNA for the CDR3: TGTGCCAGCACGCTAAAGACAGGGAGCTCCTACAATGAGCAGTTCTTC.

V usage is TRBV7-2 and J usage is TRBJ1-1; possibly TRBD1 for D (5 bases). The CDR3 extends over 15 amino acids. In germline, CDR1 is SGHTA, CDR2 FQGNSA. V was pared by 1 base and J by 0 bases, with 9 bases between. The CDR3 region is CASSLGGGMNTEAFF. As DNA, the CDR3 is TGTGCCAGCAGCTTAGGCGGGGGGATGAACACTGAAGCTTTCTTT.

This rearrangement joins TRBV18 to TRBJ1-2; D not certain. The CDR3 is made up of 15 amino acids. Looked up from germline, CDR1 is KGHSH and CDR2 is LQKENI. V dropped 4 bases and J dropped 5 bases, with 17 bases sitting between them. The DNA of the CDR3 is TGTGCCAGCTCACGTACGGGGTCTGAAGCTTATGGCTACACCTTC. Protein sequence: CASSRTGSEAYGYTF.

The chain has TRBV5-1 and TRBJ1-2; TRBD1 agrees at 7 bases. The junction had 3 bases not matched to a gene; V was cut back by 0 bases and J by 4 bases. Germline loops: CDR1 SGHRS, CDR2 YFSETQ. The CDR3 contains 14 residues. CDR3 sequence (DNA): TGCGCCAGCAGCTTGGGGACAGGTGGCTATGGCTACACCTTC. Translating it yields CASSLGTGGYGYTF.

The CDR3 loop is CASSHTGYTEAFF. Written as DNA, the CDR3 is TGTGCCAGCAGCCACACAGGGTACACTGAAGCTTTCTTT. This sequence joins TRBV14 and TRBJ1-1; perhaps TRBD1 as D (6 bases). There are 13 residues in the CDR3. V was clipped by 3 bases and J by 3 bases, with 8 bases between them. CDR1 and CDR2 from the germline V gene are SGHDN and FVKESK.

The chain carries TRBV4-1 and TRBJ2-1, with a tentative D call TRBD2 (5 bases). Germline CDR1 is MGHRA and CDR2 is YSYEKL. The CDR3 totals 13 residues. V was cut by 4 bases and J by 15 bases, with 19 bases left in between. In nucleotides, the CDR3 is TGCGCCAGCAGCCCGAGGGCTCAGGCCTCAAGGTTCTTC. Translating gives CASSPRAQASRFF.

The chain is built from TRBV18 and TRBJ1-4; D is ambiguous. V was shortened by 6 bases and J by 2 bases, with 7 bases between the two germline ends. The germline V gene encodes CDR1 KGHSH and CDR2 LQKENI. This CDR3 is 13 amino acids long. The CDR3 region is CASSGDTNEKLFF. Written as DNA, the CDR3 is TGTGCCAGCTCCGGGGATACTAATGAAAAACTGTTTTTT.

This sequence joins TRBV10-3 and TRBJ2-1, with 14 nucleotides matching TRBD2. This CDR3 has 16 amino acids. V gave up 6 bases and J gave up 7 bases; unmatched junction bases: 8. Germline loops: CDR1 ENHRY, CDR2 SYGVKD. CDR3 sequence (DNA): TGTGCCATCAGCGAGACTAGCGGGGGGGGGAGGAATGAGCAGTTCTTC. It translates to CAISETSGGGRNEQFF.

This clone was counted between two and nine times. The gene calls are TRBV9 and TRBJ1-1; 12 positions agree with TRBD1. The junction had 4 bases not matched to a gene; V was cut back by 3 bases and J by 4 bases. The CDR3 runs 15 residues. Germline V gene lookup returns CDR1 SGDLS and CDR2 YYNGEE. For the CDR3, the DNA is TGTGCCAGCAGCGCTCAGGGACAGGGGGCCACTGAAGCTTTCTTT. Translation: CASSAQGQGATEAFF.

The CDR3 DNA reads as TGTGCCAGCAGCTTAACAGACGCTGAAGCTTTCTTT. This translates into CASSLTDAEAFF. The chain carries TRBV7-2 and TRBJ1-1; no reliable D call. The CDR3 spans 12 residues. Trimming removed 2 bases at V and 6 bases at J, with 7 bases between. Germline V gene lookup returns CDR1 SGHTA and CDR2 FQGNSA.

The CDR3 protein is CSVKLFAGTGKDYGYTF. In DNA, the CDR3 is TGCAGCGTGAAACTATTCGCCGGGACAGGAAAGGACTATGGCTACACCTTC. The rearrangement joins TRBV29-1 to TRBJ1-2; the match to TRBD1 covers 8 bases. The CDR3 spans 17 residues. The V gene end was trimmed by 6 bases and the J gene end by 3 bases; junction bases not matched to a gene: 18. CDR1 is SQVTM, CDR2 ANQGSEA, per germline.

In this sample, this clone turned up once. The chain carries TRBV7-9 and TRBJ2-1; TRBD2 matches 15 bases. Trimming removed 5 bases from V and 7 bases from J; junction bases left unmatched: 6. Germline CDR1 SEHNR, CDR2 FQNEAQ (reference sequence). This CDR3 region has 16 residues. The CDR3 DNA is TGTGCCAGCAGCAAAGGACTAGCGGGAGGGCAGAATGAGCAGTTCTTC. It encodes CASSKGLAGGQNEQFF.

V gene TRBV5-6 combines with J gene TRBJ2-3; 8 positions agree with TRBD1. Germline lookup yields CDR1 SGHDT and CDR2 YYEEEE. After removal of 3 bases from V and 3 bases from J, the junction contained 0 bases not matched to a gene. The CDR3 consists of 13 residues. CDR3 loop: CASSWDRTDTQYF. In DNA, the CDR3 is TGTGCCAGCAGCTGGGACAGGACAGATACGCAGTATTTT.

The rearrangement joins TRBV9 to TRBJ1-1; 8 bases fit TRBD1. V shed 4 bases, J shed 1 base, and the junction held 9 bases outside the gene matches. CDR3 length: 16 residues. Germline CDR1 is SGDLS and CDR2 is YYNGEE. The CDR3 here is CASSPRGQKSNTEAFF. The CDR3 DNA follows: TGTGCCAGCAGCCCCAGGGGGCAGAAGTCGAACACTGAAGCTTTCTTT.

V and J are TRBV7-3 and TRBJ2-3, with D possibly TRBD1 on 7 matching bases. Germline values: CDR1 SGHTA, CDR2 FQGTGA. The CDR3 consists of 21 residues. V lost 1 base to trimming and J lost 0 bases, with 26 bases between them. The CDR3 nucleotides are TGTGCCAGCAGCTTAATAACTGTCCCGTATGCAGGGGGGCTTAGCACAGATACGCAGTATTTT. Amino acid sequence: CASSLITVPYAGGLSTDTQYF. Filled out from reference TRBV7-3 and TRBJ2-3, the complete variable domain reads GAGVSQTPSNKVTEKGKYVELRCDPISGHTALYWYRQSLGQGPEFLIYFQGTGAADDSGLPNDRFFAVRPEGSVSTLKIQRTERGDSAVYLCASSLITVPYAGGLSTDTQYFGPGTRLTVL.

The rearrangement joins TRBV21-1 to TRBJ2-1; no DNA check was done on the table's D call, TRBD2. TRBV21-1 is reported as a pseudogene. The CDR3 is 17 residues long. Written as DNA, the CDR3 is TGTGCCAGCAGCAACCCTTTCAGCGGGAGCCTTAGGAGGGAGCAGTTCTTC. Translation: CASSNPFSGSLRREQFF.